One sample yielded the 4 T cell receptor beta chains listed below, sequenced in a study of blood T cell repertoires in COVID-19. Profiled with immunoSEQ multiplex PCR; TCRdb holds only in-frame clones, not every one. This sample yields some 300,000 clones, of which roughly 86% are seen a single time; about 1% belongs to the top ten. What was sequenced was PBMCs or T cells enriched from blood (not recorded which). Receptors originate from a woman aged 30 to 39 who had recovered from COVID-19.

The chain couples TRBV7-3 to TRBJ2-1; D perhaps matches TRBD1 (6 bases). V lost 5 bases, J lost 1 base, and 9 bases lay in between. The CDR3 has 14 residues. Germline CDR1 reads SGHTA; CDR2 reads FQGTGA. The CDR3, as DNA: TGTGCCAGCAGCCTGGACAGATCCTACAATGAGCAGTTCTTC. Translated: CASSLDRSYNEQFF.

The genes are TRBV28 and TRBJ2-7, with 9 bases fitting TRBD2. CDR3 length equals 16 residues. The V and J ends lost 5 bases and 5 bases, in that order; junction bases with no gene match: 13. CDR1 and CDR2 (germline): MDHEN, SYDVKM. CDR3 sequence (DNA): TGTGCCAGCAGTCCCTCGGGCGGGAGGGCATTCCACGAGCAGTACTTC. It specifies CASSPSGGRAFHEQYF.

The CDR3 region is CASSLTRASYEQYF. The CDR3 coding sequence is TGTGCCAGCAGCTTAACCCGCGCTTCCTACGAGCAGTACTTC. V and J are TRBV7-2 and TRBJ2-7; D is unclear. There are 14 residues in the CDR3. Trimming removed 2 bases at V and 1 base at J, with 9 bases between. In germline, CDR1 is SGHTA, CDR2 FQGNSA.

The V and J genes are TRBV5-1 and TRBJ2-7; tentative D call: TRBD2 (5 bases). The germline V gene has CDR1 SGHRS and CDR2 YFSETQ. CDR3 length: 13 residues. Trimming pared 2 bases from V and 0 bases from J, leaving 6 bases between. CDR3 nucleotide sequence: TGCGCCAGCAGCTTTGGGAGCTCCTACGAGCAGTACTTC. This gives the protein CASSFGSSYEQYF. The full variable domain, its missing parts supplied by reference TRBV5-1 and TRBJ2-7, is KAGVTQTPRYLIKTRGQQVTLSCSPISGHRSVSWYQQTPGQGLQFLFEYFSETQRNKGNFPGRFSGRQFSNSRSEMNVSTLELGDSALYLCASSFGSSYEQYFGPGTRLTVT.